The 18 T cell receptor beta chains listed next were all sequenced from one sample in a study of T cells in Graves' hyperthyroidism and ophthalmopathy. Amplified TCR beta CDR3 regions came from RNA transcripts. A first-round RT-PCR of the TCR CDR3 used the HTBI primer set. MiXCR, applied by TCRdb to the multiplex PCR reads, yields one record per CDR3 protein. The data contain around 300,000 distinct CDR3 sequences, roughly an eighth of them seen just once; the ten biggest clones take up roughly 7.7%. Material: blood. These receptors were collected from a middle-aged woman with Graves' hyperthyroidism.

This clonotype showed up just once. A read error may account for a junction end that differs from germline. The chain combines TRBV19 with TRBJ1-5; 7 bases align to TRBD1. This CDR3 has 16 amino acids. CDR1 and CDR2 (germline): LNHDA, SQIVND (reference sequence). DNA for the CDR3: TGTGCCAGTAGTAACTGGGACAGATCAAGCAATCAGCCCCATCATTTT. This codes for CASSNWDRSSNQPHHF.

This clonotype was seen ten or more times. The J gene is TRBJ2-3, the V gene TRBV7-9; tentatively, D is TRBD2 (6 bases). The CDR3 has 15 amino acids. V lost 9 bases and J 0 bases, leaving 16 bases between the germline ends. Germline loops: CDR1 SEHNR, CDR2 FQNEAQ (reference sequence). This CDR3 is CASTLARGSTDTQYF. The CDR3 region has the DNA TGTGCCAGTACCCTCGCGCGGGGCAGCACAGATACGCAGTATTTT.

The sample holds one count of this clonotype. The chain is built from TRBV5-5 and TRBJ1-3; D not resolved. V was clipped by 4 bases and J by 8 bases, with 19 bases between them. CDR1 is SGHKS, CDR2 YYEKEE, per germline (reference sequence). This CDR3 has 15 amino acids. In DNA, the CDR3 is TGTGCCAGCAGCAGCCGACGAAGGACGGGAGACACCATATATTTT. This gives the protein CASSSRRRTGDTIYF.

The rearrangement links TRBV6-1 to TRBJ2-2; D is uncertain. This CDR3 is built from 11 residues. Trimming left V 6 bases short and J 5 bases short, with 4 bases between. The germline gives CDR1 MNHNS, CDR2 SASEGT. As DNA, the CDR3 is TGTGCCAGCAGCCAGACCGGGGAGCTGTTTTTT. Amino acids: CASSQTGELFF.

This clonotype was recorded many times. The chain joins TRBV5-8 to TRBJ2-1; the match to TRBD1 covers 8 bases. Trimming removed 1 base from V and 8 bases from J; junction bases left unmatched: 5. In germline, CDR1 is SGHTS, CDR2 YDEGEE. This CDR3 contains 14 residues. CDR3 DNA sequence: TGTGCCAGCAGCTTGCTCCAGGGGGCTGATGAGCAGTTCTTC. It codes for CASSLLQGADEQFF.

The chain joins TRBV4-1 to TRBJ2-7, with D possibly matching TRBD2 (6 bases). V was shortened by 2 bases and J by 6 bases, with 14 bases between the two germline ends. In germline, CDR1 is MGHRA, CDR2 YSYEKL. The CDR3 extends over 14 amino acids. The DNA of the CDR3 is TGCGCCAGCAGCCAACGCGTGGGGGGTCGCGAGCAGTACTTC. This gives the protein CASSQRVGGREQYF.

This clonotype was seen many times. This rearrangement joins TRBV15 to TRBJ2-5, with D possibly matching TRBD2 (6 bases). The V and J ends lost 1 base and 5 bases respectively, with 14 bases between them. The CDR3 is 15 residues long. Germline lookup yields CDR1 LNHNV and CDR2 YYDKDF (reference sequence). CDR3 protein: CATSRAGERRETQYF. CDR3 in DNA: TGTGCCACCAGCAGAGCGGGGGAAAGACGGGAGACCCAGTACTTC.

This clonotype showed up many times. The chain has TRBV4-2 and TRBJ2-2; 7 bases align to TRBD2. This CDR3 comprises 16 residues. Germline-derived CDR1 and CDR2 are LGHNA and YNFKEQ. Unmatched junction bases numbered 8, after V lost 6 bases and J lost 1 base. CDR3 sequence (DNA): TGTGCCAGCAGGCAACGCCTAGCGGTGAACACCGGGGAGCTGTTTTTT. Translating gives CASRQRLAVNTGELFF.

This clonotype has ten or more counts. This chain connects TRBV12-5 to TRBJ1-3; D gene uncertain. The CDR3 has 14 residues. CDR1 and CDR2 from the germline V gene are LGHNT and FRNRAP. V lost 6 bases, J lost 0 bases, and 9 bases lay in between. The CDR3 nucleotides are TGTGCTAGTGGATCCGGCAGCTCTGGAAACACCATATATTTT. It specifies CASGSGSSGNTIYF.

This CDR3 reads CASSFPLVYEQFF. CDR3 DNA sequence: TGTGCCAGCAGCTTCCCTCTAGTGTATGAGCAGTTCTTC. The chain employs TRBV7-9 and TRBJ2-1; D remains unclear. CDR3 length: 13 residues. V lost 3 bases and J 8 bases, leaving 11 bases between the germline ends. Germline CDR1 is SEHNR and CDR2 is FQNEAQ (reference sequence).

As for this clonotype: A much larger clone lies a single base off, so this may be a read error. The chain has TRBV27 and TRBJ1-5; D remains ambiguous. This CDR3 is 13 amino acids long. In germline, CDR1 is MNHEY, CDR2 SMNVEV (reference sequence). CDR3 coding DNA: TGTGCCAGCAGTCGGACCCTTAATCAGCCCCGGCATTTT. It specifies CASSRTLNQPRHF.

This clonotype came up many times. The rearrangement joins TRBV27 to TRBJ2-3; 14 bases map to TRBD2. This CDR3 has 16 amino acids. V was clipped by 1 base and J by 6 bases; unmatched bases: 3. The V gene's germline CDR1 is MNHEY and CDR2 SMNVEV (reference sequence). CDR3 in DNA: TGTGCCAGCAGTTTATGGGGACTAGCGGGAGTTGATACGCAGTATTTT. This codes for CASSLWGLAGVDTQYF.

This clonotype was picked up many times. The chain's CDR3 is CASSEEDGTNSPLHF. The CDR3 DNA reads TGTGCCAGCAGTGAAGAGGACGGCACAAATTCACCCCTCCACTTT. The J gene is TRBJ1-6, the V gene TRBV6-1; D remains ambiguous. The CDR3 is made up of 15 amino acids. The V end was cut by 1 base, the J end by 7 bases, with 11 bases between. Germline V gene lookup returns CDR1 MNHNS and CDR2 SASEGT.

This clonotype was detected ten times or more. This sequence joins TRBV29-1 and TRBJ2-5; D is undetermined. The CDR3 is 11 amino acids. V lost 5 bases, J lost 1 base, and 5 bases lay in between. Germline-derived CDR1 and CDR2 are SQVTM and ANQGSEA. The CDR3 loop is CSVYIQETQYF. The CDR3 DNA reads TGCAGCGTTTACATCCAAGAGACCCAGTACTTC.

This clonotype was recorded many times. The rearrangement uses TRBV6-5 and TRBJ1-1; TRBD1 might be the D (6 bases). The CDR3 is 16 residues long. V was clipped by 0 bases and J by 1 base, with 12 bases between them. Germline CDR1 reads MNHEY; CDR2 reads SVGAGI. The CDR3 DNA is TGTGCCAGCAGTTACTCGGACAGAGGAGGGAACACTGAAGCTTTCTTT. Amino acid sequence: CASSYSDRGGNTEAFF.

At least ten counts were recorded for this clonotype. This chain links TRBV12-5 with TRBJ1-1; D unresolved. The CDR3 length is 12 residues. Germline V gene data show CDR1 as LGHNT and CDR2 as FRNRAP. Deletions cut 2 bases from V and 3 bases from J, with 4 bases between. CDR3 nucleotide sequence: TGTGCTAGTGGTTTGCCGGACACTGAAGCTTTCTTT. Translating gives CASGLPDTEAFF.

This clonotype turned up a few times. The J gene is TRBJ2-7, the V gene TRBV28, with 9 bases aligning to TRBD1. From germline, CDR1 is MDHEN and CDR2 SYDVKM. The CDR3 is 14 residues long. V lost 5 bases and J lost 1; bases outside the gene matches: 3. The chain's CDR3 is CASSTQGASYEQYF. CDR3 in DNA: TGTGCCAGCAGTACACAGGGGGCGTCCTACGAGCAGTACTTC.

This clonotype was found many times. The chain's CDR3 is CASSFLAGYEQYF. CDR3 DNA sequence: TGTGCCAGCAGCTTTTTAGCGGGCTACGAGCAGTACTTC. The V and J genes are TRBV7-9 and TRBJ2-7, with TRBD2 identical over 7 bases. Germline CDR1 SEHNR, CDR2 FQNEAQ (reference sequence). J gave up 3 bases and V 3 bases, and 2 bases lay outside the gene matches. This CDR3 region has 13 residues.